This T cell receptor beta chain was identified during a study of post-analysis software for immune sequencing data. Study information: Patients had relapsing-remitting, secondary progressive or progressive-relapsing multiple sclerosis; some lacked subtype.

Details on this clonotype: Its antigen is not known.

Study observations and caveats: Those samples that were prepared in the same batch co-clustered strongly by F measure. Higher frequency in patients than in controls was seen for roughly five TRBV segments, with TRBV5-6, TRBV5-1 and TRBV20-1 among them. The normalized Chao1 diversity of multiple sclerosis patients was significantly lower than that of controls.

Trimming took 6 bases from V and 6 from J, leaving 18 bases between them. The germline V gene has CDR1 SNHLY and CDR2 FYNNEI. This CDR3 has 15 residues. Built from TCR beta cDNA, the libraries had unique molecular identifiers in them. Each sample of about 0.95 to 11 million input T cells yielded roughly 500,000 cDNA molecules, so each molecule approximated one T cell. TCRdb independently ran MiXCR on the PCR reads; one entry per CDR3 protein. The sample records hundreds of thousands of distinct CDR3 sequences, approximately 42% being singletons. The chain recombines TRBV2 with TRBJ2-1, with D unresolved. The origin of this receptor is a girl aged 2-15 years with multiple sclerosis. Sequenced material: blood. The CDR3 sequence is CASRIERRTGNEQFF. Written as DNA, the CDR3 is TGTGCCAGCAGAATAGAGCGTAGGACGGGCAATGAGCAGTTCTTC.